This TCR beta chain appears in the sequencing data of a study of OX40 agonist ivuxolimab in advanced cancers. Study-wide context: While on treatment, patients had intravenous ivuxolimab at 0.01 to 10 mg/kg every 2 weeks. Study outcomes and limitations: Partial responders treated at 0.1-3.0 mg/kg exhibited clonal expansion among the lowest measured.

After removal of 5 bases from V and 4 bases from J, the junction contained 23 bases not matched to a gene. This CDR3 region has 19 residues. Germline-derived CDR1 and CDR2 are SEHNR and FQNEAQ (reference sequence). Peripheral blood came from all dose cohorts at three timepoints. This clone showed up just a few times. The target antigen is unknown. TCRdb's copy holds only in-frame clones and misses some; the assay was immunoSEQ multiplex PCR. The table includes around 60,000 clones, over 75% detected once. V is TRBV7-9 and J is TRBJ2-7, with 7 bases fitting TRBD1. The TCR was taken from an adult with an advanced solid tumor such as melanoma, head and neck, liver or kidney cancer. The sample consisted of CD4+ or CD8+ T cells sorted from blood, taken in a trial of the OX40 agonist ivuxolimab. For the CDR3, the DNA is TGTGCCAGCAGCGCCAACCCCGGGACAAAGGCGAGGGGGCGGTACGAGCAGTACTTC. Protein sequence: CASSANPGTKARGRYEQYF.